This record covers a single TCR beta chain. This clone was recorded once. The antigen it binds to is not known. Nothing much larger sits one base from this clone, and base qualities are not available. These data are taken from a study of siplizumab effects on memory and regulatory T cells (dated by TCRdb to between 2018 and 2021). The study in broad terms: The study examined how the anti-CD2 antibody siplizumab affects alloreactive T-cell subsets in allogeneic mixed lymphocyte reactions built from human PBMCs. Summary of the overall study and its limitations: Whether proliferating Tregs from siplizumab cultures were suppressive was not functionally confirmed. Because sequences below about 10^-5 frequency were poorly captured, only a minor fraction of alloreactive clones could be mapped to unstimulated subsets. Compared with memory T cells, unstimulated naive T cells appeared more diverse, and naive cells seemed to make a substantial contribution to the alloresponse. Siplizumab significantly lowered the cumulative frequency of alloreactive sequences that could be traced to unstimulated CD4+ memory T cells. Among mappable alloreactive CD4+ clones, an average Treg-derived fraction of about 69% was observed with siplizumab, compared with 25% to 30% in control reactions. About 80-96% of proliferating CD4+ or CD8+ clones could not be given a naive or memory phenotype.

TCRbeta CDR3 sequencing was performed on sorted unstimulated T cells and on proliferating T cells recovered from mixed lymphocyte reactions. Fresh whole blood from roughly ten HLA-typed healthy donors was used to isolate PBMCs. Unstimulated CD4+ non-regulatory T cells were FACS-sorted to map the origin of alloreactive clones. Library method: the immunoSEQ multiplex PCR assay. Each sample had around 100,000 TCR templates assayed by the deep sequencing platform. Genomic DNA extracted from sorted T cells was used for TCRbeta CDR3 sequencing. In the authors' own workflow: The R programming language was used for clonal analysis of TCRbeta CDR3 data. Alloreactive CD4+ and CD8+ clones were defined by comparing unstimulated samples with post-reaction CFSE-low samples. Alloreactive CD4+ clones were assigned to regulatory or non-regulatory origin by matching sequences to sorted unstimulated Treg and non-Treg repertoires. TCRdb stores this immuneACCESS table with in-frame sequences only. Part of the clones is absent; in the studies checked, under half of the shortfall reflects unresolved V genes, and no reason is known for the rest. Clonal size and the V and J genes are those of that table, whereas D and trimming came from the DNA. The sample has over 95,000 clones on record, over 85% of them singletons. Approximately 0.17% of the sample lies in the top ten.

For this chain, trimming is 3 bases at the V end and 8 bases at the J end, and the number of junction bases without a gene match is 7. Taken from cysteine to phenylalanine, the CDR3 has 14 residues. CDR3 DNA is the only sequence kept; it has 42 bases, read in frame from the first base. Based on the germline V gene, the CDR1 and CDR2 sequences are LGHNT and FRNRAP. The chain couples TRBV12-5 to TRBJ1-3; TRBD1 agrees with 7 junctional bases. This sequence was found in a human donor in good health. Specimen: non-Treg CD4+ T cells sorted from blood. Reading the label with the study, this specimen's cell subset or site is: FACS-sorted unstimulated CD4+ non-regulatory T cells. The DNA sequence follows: TGTGCTAGTGGTTTACAGGGGCTAAGGGACACCATATATTTT. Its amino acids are CASGLQGLRDTIYF.